This record covers a single T cell receptor (beta chain). Its antigen is not known. The CDR3 sequence is 14 residues long. V was cut by 1 base and J by 2 bases, with 3 bases left in between. The germline gives CDR1 LNHDA, CDR2 SQIVND (reference sequence). The data stem from a study of T-cell memory formation after mild COVID-19. Findings and caveats of the study: CD4+ bias marked clones expanding day 15 to 37, unlike balanced contracting clones.

TCRdb re-called the 5' RACE reads through MiXCR, storing one row per CDR3 protein. The sample has about 400,000 distinct CDR3 sequences; 20% to 30% are singletons. J is TRBJ2-6 and V is TRBV19; D uncertain. Sequenced: PBMCs or a T cell subset sorted from them (not recorded which). This TCR derives from an adult woman who had mild COVID-19 (a few samples of this study predate the infection). Cell type and time point are not known. CDR3 bases: TGTGCCAGTAGTATAGGGCCTGGGGCCAACGTCCTGACTTTC. As protein: CASSIGPGANVLTF.